The 2 T cell receptor beta chains reported below all come from one sample, sequenced in a study of shared clonotypes between healthy human individuals. Repertoires were generated with immunoSEQ multiplex PCR, while TCRdb's copy carries only in-frame clones and drops some. The sample consists of 2,500,000 or so clones, 80% to 95% of them appearing once. The sample comprised naive CD4+ T cells from PBMCs. Subset described: CD45RA+ positively selected. These receptor sequences come from a man aged 18 to 35 in good health. Some clones in this sample may be carry-over from other donors' samples.

This clone was seen more than once but under ten times. The same CDR3 arises from other DNA sequences in this sample as well. The rearrangement uses TRBV6-1 and TRBJ1-1; no clear D. This CDR3 has 13 residues. CDR1 and CDR2 from the germline V gene are MNHNS and SASEGT. The germline V and J ends were trimmed by 0 bases and 2 bases, with 4 bases remaining between them. The CDR3: CASSEALNTEAFF. CDR3 bases: TGTGCCAGCAGTGAAGCGTTAAACACTGAAGCTTTCTTT.

This clone was counted once. The chain employs TRBV9 and TRBJ1-3, with 7 bases lining up with TRBD1. The CDR3 is 17 residues long. The V and J ends lost 4 bases and 1 base, in that order; junction bases with no gene match: 11. CDR1 and CDR2 from the germline V gene are SGDLS and YYNGEE. For the CDR3, the DNA is TGTGCCAGCAGCTTGAGAACAGGGGCCCAATCTGGAAACACCATATATTTT. Translated, it gives CASSLRTGAQSGNTIYF.